The 27 T cell receptor beta chains below were found in one sample sequenced in a study of blood T cell repertoires in COVID-19. Clones were read by immunoSEQ multiplex PCR, and TCRdb kept only the in-frame ones, dropping some. The sample contains some 180,000 clones, roughly four fifths of which appear only once. The specimen sequenced was peripheral blood. These receptor sequences come from a woman aged 80 or older with COVID-19, enrolled during active disease.

This rearrangement joins TRBV6-5 to TRBJ1-1; D is unclear. The V end was cut by 8 bases, the J end by 2 bases, with 15 bases between. The CDR3 length is 14 residues. CDR1 and CDR2 from the germline V gene are MNHEY and SVGAGI. CDR3: CASQIERFNTEAFF. CDR3 nucleotides: TGTGCCAGCCAGATCGAGAGGTTTAACACTGAAGCTTTCTTT.

The CDR3 region has the DNA TGTGCCAGCAGCTTAGGGGTGGCGGGTGGAGAGACCCAGTACTTC. Encoded protein: CASSLGVAGGETQYF. J is TRBJ2-5 and V is TRBV7-6; D might be TRBD2 (5 bases). This CDR3 region has 15 residues. Germline CDR1 and CDR2: SGHVS and FNYEAQ. The V and J ends lost 1 base and 4 bases respectively, with 13 bases between them. Based on the CDR3 plus reference TRBV7-6 and TRBJ2-5, the full variable domain is GAGVSQSPRYKVTKRGQDVALRCDPISGHVSLYWYRQALGQGPEFLTYFNYEAQQDKSGLPNDRFSAERPEGSISTLTIQRTEQRDSAMYRCASSLGVAGGETQYFGPGTRLLVL.

This clone has only one observation. The V call is TRBV7-2, the J call TRBJ2-1; no reliable D call. This CDR3 is 14 amino acids long. CDR1 is SGHTA, CDR2 FQGNSA, per germline. V lost 3 bases and J 4 bases, leaving 10 bases between the germline ends. The CDR3 bases are TGTGCCAGCAGCTTCCGTACTATATACAATGAGCAGTTCTTC. It codes for CASSFRTIYNEQFF. Supplemented by reference TRBV7-2 and TRBJ2-1, the full variable domain reads GAGVSQSPSNKVTEKGKDVELRCDPISGHTALYWYRQSLGQGLEFLIYFQGNSAPDKSGLPSDRFSAERTGGSVSTLTIQRTQQEDSAVYLCASSFRTIYNEQFFGPGTRLTVL.

The V call is TRBV13, the J call TRBJ2-7; D is possibly TRBD1 (6 bases). The length of the CDR3 is 15 residues. The V end lost 2 bases, the J end lost 2 bases, and 13 bases lay between the germline ends. Germline loops: CDR1 PRHDT, CDR2 FYEKMQ (reference sequence). This chain's CDR3 is CASSLRVGTTYEQYF. CDR3 in DNA: TGTGCCAGCAGCTTACGGGTCGGGACAACCTACGAGCAGTACTTC.

DNA for the CDR3: TGTGCCAGCAGCCCCGTCCCCCCGGGACTAGTCACCGGGGAGCTGTTTTTT. Protein: CASSPVPPGLVTGELFF. This chain uses TRBV11-2 with TRBJ2-2; 8 bases map to TRBD2. This CDR3 region has 17 residues. V shed 5 bases and J 4 bases; nucleotides not matched to a gene: 12. Germline CDR1 reads SGHAT; CDR2 reads FQNNGV.

The V call is TRBV4-3, the J call TRBJ1-2; D is undetermined. Germline V CDR1 and CDR2: LGHNA, YSLEER. Trimming took off 0 bases at V and 4 bases at J, with 9 bases between the two ends. There are 14 residues in the CDR3. CDR3 amino acids: CASSQDVAVYGYTF. The CDR3 DNA reads TGCGCCAGCAGCCAAGACGTGGCGGTCTATGGCTACACCTTC.

This chain connects TRBV28 to TRBJ2-2; D not certain. Per the germline V gene, CDR1 is MDHEN and CDR2 is SYDVKM. V lost 10 bases, J lost 3 bases, and 12 bases lay in between. This CDR3 is built from 13 residues. For the CDR3, the DNA is TGTGCCACCATGGCGCAGGACACCGGGGAGCTGTTTTTT. It is translated as CATMAQDTGELFF.

The J gene is TRBJ1-4, the V gene TRBV4-2; 7 bases are a match to TRBD1. J was trimmed by 0 bases and V by 4 bases; bases with no gene match: 5. The CDR3 runs to 16 residues. Germline V gene lookup returns CDR1 LGHNA and CDR2 YNFKEQ. The CDR3 here is CASSPDRRATNEKLFF. As DNA, the CDR3 is TGTGCCAGCAGCCCGGACAGGAGAGCAACTAATGAAAAACTGTTTTTT.

The chain recombines TRBV6-5 with TRBJ2-3, with 10 bases that match TRBD1. The CDR3 is 15 residues long. Per germline, CDR1 MNHEY and CDR2 SVGAGI. V lost 7 bases and J lost 5; bases outside the gene matches: 9. For the CDR3, the DNA is TGTGCCAGCACCCCAGACAGGGGGCTCCGAGATACGCAGTATTTT. It translates to CASTPDRGLRDTQYF.

This clone was recorded a few times. The rearrangement uses TRBV4-2 and TRBJ1-5; a weak D match, TRBD1 (5 bases). This CDR3 is 15 amino acids long. Looked up from germline, CDR1 is LGHNA and CDR2 is YNFKEQ. V lost 0 bases and J 6 bases, leaving 12 bases between the germline ends. In DNA form, the CDR3 reads TGTGCCAGCAGCCAAGATCACCAGGGTGGTCAGCCCCAGCATTTT. This encodes CASSQDHQGGQPQHF.

This rearrangement joins TRBV2 to TRBJ1-5, with 9 bases lining up with TRBD1. The ends lost 2 bases at V and 7 bases at J; junction bases unmatched: 6. The germline V gene encodes CDR1 SNHLY and CDR2 FYNNEI. The CDR3 loop spans 15 amino acids. The CDR3 region is CASSEMRTGVQPQHF. CDR3 coding DNA: TGTGCCAGCAGTGAAATGAGGACAGGGGTGCAGCCCCAGCATTTT.

This sequence joins TRBV6-5 and TRBJ2-7; maybe TRBD1 (5 bases). Between the trimmed V and J ends, which lost 7 bases and 2 bases, there was a span of 15 bases. CDR3 length: 14 residues. Germline V gene lookup returns CDR1 MNHEY and CDR2 SVGAGI. The CDR3, as DNA: TGTGCCAGCACAACCAGGGTGGAAGCCTACGAGCAGTACTTC. Translated: CASTTRVEAYEQYF.

The V gene is TRBV7-2, the J gene TRBJ2-1; 13 bases align to TRBD2. Germline V lookup: CDR1 SGHTA, CDR2 FQGNSA. J was trimmed by 6 bases and V by 7 bases; bases with no gene match: 6. There are 15 residues in the CDR3. CDR3 bases: TGTGCCAGCAAACTAGCGGGAGGGCCCCTCAATGAGCAGTTCTTC. Protein sequence: CASKLAGGPLNEQFF.

This chain connects TRBV18 to TRBJ2-2, with a tentative D call TRBD1 (5 bases). V was clipped by 0 bases and J by 6 bases, with 14 bases between them. Germline CDR1 KGHSH, CDR2 LQKENI. This CDR3 contains 16 residues. CDR3 loop: CASSPPQGRNPGELFF. The CDR3 coding sequence is TGTGCCAGCTCACCACCGCAGGGTAGAAACCCCGGGGAGCTGTTTTTT.

The chain carries TRBV7-9 and TRBJ2-4; maybe TRBD2 (5 bases). This CDR3 has 14 amino acids. The V gene's germline CDR1 is SEHNR and CDR2 FQNEAQ (reference sequence). Trimming took off 0 bases at V and 4 bases at J, with 7 bases between the two ends. CDR3 nucleotide sequence: TGTGCCAGCAGCTTAGCAAGGGAGAAAAACATTCAGTACTTC. Its translation: CASSLAREKNIQYF.

As regards this clone: One end of the junction is discordant with germline, which a read error may explain. This sequence joins TRBV7-7 and TRBJ2-3; 10 bases align to TRBD2. The CDR3 spans 15 residues. Germline V gene data show CDR1 as SSHAT and CDR2 as FNYEAQ (reference sequence). The CDR3 region is CASSSSGGVTDTQYF. As DNA, the CDR3 is TGTGCTAGCAGCTCAAGCGGGGGGGTCACAGATACGCAGTATTTT.

This sequence joins TRBV10-3 and TRBJ1-2, with unresolved D. V lost 3 bases and J 6 bases, leaving 14 bases between the germline ends. This CDR3 region has 14 residues. The germline V gene has CDR1 ENHRY and CDR2 SYGVKD. The CDR3 coding sequence is TGTGCCATCAGTGAATTGGGAGGGATCGATGGCTACACCTTC. Translating gives CAISELGGIDGYTF.

The chain employs TRBV7-2 and TRBJ2-2, with no clear D. The CDR3 has 14 amino acids. Germline CDR1 is SGHTA and CDR2 is FQGNSA. The V end was cut by 1 base, the J end by 3 bases, with 6 bases between. This CDR3 reads CASSLGPDTGELFF. The CDR3 DNA sequence: TGTGCCAGCAGCTTAGGCCCGGACACCGGGGAGCTGTTTTTT.

The V and J genes are TRBV6-6 and TRBJ2-2; 7 nucleotides align to TRBD2. The CDR3 is 15 amino acids. J lost 6 bases, V lost 6 bases, and 10 bases had no gene match. CDR1 MNHNY and CDR2 SVGAGI come from the germline V gene (reference sequence). The CDR3 sequence: CASRNQKGRAGELFF. CDR3 nucleotides: TGTGCCAGCAGAAATCAAAAGGGGAGGGCCGGGGAGCTGTTTTTT.

The V call is TRBV5-1, the J call TRBJ2-5; tentative D call: TRBD1 (5 bases). Trimming stripped 3 bases from V and 2 bases from J, with 11 bases between. CDR1 is SGHRS and CDR2 is YFSETQ in the germline V gene. This CDR3 contains 14 residues. CDR3 sequence reads: CASSYRQLQETQYF. CDR3 DNA sequence: TGCGCCAGCAGCTACCGACAGTTACAAGAGACCCAGTACTTC. The entire variable domain, with the rest obtained from reference TRBV5-1 and TRBJ2-5, is as follows: KAGVTQTPRYLIKTRGQQVTLSCSPISGHRSVSWYQQTPGQGLQFLFEYFSETQRNKGNFPGRFSGRQFSNSRSEMNVSTLELGDSALYLCASSYRQLQETQYFGPGTRLLVL.

This clone came up once. The rearrangement links TRBV7-8 to TRBJ2-3; 12 bases match TRBD2. V lost 2 bases to trimming and J lost 4 bases; unmatched junction nucleotides: 4. The germline gives CDR1 SGHVS, CDR2 FQNEAQ. The CDR3 length is 16 residues. The CDR3 nucleotides are TGTGCCAGCAGCTTACTTGGGACTAGCGGGCCAGATACGCAGTATTTT. Amino acid sequence: CASSLLGTSGPDTQYF. Full variable domain (outside the CDR3, taken from reference TRBV7-8 and TRBJ2-3): GAGVSQSPRYKVAKRGQDVALRCDPISGHVSLFWYQQALGQGPEFLTYFQNEAQLDKSGLPSDRFFAERPEGSVSTLKIQRTQQEDSAVYLCASSLLGTSGPDTQYFGPGTRLTVL.

The chain recombines TRBV5-4 with TRBJ2-3, with 8 bases aligning to TRBD2. V trimming: 0 bases; J trimming: 2 bases; junction bases outside the gene matches: 5. Germline V gene data show CDR1 as SGHNT and CDR2 as YYREEE (reference sequence). The CDR3 is made up of 16 amino acids. This CDR3 reads CASSLVAGGDTDTQYF. The CDR3 region has the DNA TGTGCCAGCAGCTTGGTTGCGGGAGGCGACACAGATACGCAGTATTTT.

This chain links TRBV9 with TRBJ2-2; TRBD2 agrees at 11 bases. From germline, CDR1 is SGDLS and CDR2 YYNGEE. The V and J ends lost 2 bases and 2 bases, in that order; junction bases with no gene match: 2. This CDR3 has 16 residues. The chain's CDR3 is CASSVGTSGNTGELFF. For the CDR3, the DNA is TGTGCCAGCAGCGTTGGGACTAGCGGTAACACCGGGGAGCTGTTTTTT.

This chain uses TRBV25-1 with TRBJ2-1, with D perhaps matching TRBD2 (5 bases). Germline CDR1 reads MGHDK; CDR2 reads SYGVNS. Between the trimmed V and J ends, which lost 4 bases and 6 bases, there was a span of 19 bases. The CDR3 is 16 residues long. CDR3 in DNA: TGTGCCAGCAGTGTCTTCAGCGGACCCAACCCCAATGAGCAGTTCTTC. This translates into CASSVFSGPNPNEQFF.

The chain joins TRBV7-9 to TRBJ2-5; 8 positions agree with TRBD1. The CDR3 contains 16 residues. Germline CDR1 is SEHNR and CDR2 is FQNEAQ (reference sequence). J lost 5 bases, V lost 6 bases, and 14 bases had no gene match. The CDR3 here is CASSLPQGAGGETQYF. The CDR3 DNA reads TGTGCCAGCAGTCTCCCGCAGGGGGCCGGTGGGGAGACCCAGTACTTC.

V gene TRBV4-1 combines with J gene TRBJ2-7; 14 positions match TRBD2. The length of the CDR3 is 20 residues. V lost 3 bases and J lost 1; bases outside the gene matches: 14. Germline V gene sequence: CDR1 MGHRA, CDR2 YSYEKL. In nucleotides, the CDR3 is TGCGCCAGCAGCCAGGAGCAGGGACTAGCGGGAGACGCTGGATCCTACGAGCAGTACTTC. Encoded protein: CASSQEQGLAGDAGSYEQYF.

V usage is TRBV9 and J usage is TRBJ2-3; D remains ambiguous. The CDR3 is 12 amino acids. The germline V and J ends were trimmed by 0 bases and 6 bases, with 5 bases remaining between them. Germline CDR1 is SGDLS and CDR2 is YYNGEE. CDR3 in DNA: TGTGCCAGCAGCGTAGCAGTGGATACGCAGTATTTT. Translated, it gives CASSVAVDTQYF. The full variable domain, rest sourced from reference TRBV9 and TRBJ2-3, is DSGVTQTPKHLITATGQRVTLRCSPRSGDLSVYWYQQSLDQGLQFLIQYYNGEERAKGNILERFSAQQFPDLHSELNLSSLELGDSALYFCASSVAVDTQYFGPGTRLTVL.